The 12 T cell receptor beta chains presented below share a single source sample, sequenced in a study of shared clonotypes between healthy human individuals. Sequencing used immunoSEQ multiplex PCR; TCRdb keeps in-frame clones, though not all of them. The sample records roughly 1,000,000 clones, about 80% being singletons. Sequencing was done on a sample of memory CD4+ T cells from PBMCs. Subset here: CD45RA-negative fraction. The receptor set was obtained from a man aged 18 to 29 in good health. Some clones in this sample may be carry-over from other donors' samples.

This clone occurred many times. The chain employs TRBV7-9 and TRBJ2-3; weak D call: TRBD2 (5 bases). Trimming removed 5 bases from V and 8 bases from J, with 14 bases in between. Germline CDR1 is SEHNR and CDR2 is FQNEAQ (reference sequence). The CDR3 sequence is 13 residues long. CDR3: CASSPQMSGTQYF. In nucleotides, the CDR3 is TGTGCCAGCAGCCCGCAAATGAGCGGTACGCAGTATTTT.

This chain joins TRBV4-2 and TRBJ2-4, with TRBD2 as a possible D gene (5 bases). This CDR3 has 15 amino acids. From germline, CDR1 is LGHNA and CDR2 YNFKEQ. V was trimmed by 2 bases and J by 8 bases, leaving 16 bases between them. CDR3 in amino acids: CASSQSLALRDIQYF. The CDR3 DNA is TGTGCCAGCAGCCAATCCCTGGCGTTGAGGGACATTCAGTACTTC.

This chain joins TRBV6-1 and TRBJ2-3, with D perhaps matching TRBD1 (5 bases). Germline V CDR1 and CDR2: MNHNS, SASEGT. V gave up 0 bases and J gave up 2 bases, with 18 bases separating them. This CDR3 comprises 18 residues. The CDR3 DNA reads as TGTGCCAGCAGTGAAGCTCTTCAAGGGGCAGGCGTCACAGATACGCAGTATTTT. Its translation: CASSEALQGAGVTDTQYF.

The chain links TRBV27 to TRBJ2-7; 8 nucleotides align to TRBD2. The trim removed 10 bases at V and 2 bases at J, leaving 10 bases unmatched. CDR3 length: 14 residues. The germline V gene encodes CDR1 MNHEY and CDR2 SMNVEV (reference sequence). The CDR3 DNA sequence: TGTGCCATCCCTACGGGGGGGGTCCCCTACGAGCAGTACTTC. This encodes CAIPTGGVPYEQYF.

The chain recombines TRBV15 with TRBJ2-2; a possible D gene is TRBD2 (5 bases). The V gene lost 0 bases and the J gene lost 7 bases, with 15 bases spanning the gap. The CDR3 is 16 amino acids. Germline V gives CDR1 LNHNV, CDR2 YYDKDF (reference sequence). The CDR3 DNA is TGTGCCACCAGCAGAGATGTCGGGGTGGGGAGCGGGGAGCTGTTTTTT. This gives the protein CATSRDVGVGSGELFF.

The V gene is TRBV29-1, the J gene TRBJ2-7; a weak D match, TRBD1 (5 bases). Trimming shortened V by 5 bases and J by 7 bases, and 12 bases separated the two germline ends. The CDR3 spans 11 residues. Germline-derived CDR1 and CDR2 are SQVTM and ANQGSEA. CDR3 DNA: TGCAGCGTTACACAGGTGGGGGAGCAGTACTTC. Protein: CSVTQVGEQYF.

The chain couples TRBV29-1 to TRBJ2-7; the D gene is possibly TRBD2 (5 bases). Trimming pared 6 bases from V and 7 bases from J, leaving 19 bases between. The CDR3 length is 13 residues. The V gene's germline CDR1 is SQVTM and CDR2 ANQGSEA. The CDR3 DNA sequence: TGCAGCGTCCAACGAGGACTCCTTCGGGAGCAGTACTTC. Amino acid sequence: CSVQRGLLREQYF.

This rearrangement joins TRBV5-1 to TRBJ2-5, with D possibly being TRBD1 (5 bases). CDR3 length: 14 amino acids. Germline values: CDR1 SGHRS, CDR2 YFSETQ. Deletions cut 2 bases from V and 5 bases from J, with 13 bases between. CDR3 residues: CASSFTGLGETQYF. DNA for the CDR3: TGCGCCAGCAGCTTTACAGGTTTAGGGGAGACCCAGTACTTC.

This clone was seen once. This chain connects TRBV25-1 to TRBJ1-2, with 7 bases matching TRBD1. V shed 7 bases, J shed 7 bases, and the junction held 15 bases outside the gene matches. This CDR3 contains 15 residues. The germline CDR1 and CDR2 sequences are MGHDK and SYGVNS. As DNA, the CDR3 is TGTGCCAGCACCCCGTGGACAGGCGTTTCGGGTGGCTACACCTTC. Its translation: CASTPWTGVSGGYTF.

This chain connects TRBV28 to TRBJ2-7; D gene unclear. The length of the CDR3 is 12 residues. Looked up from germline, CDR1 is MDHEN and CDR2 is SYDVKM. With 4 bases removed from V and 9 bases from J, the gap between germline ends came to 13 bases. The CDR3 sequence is CASSSGPARQYF. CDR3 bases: TGTGCCAGCAGTTCAGGTCCCGCAAGGCAGTACTTC.

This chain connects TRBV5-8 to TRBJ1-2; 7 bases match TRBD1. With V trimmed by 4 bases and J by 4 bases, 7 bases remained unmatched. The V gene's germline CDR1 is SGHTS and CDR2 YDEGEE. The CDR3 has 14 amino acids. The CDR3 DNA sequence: TGTGCCAGCAGCCCCACAGGGGCTCCCTATGGCTACACCTTC. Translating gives CASSPTGAPYGYTF.

CDR3: CASSLTGAWETQYF. The DNA of the CDR3 is TGTGCCAGCAGCTTGACGGGAGCTTGGGAGACCCAGTACTTC. This chain joins TRBV5-4 and TRBJ2-5; TRBD2 is a possible D gene (6 bases). Germline V gene sequence: CDR1 SGHNT, CDR2 YYREEE (reference sequence). The CDR3 covers 14 residues. V lost 1 base, J lost 5 bases, and 12 bases lay in between.